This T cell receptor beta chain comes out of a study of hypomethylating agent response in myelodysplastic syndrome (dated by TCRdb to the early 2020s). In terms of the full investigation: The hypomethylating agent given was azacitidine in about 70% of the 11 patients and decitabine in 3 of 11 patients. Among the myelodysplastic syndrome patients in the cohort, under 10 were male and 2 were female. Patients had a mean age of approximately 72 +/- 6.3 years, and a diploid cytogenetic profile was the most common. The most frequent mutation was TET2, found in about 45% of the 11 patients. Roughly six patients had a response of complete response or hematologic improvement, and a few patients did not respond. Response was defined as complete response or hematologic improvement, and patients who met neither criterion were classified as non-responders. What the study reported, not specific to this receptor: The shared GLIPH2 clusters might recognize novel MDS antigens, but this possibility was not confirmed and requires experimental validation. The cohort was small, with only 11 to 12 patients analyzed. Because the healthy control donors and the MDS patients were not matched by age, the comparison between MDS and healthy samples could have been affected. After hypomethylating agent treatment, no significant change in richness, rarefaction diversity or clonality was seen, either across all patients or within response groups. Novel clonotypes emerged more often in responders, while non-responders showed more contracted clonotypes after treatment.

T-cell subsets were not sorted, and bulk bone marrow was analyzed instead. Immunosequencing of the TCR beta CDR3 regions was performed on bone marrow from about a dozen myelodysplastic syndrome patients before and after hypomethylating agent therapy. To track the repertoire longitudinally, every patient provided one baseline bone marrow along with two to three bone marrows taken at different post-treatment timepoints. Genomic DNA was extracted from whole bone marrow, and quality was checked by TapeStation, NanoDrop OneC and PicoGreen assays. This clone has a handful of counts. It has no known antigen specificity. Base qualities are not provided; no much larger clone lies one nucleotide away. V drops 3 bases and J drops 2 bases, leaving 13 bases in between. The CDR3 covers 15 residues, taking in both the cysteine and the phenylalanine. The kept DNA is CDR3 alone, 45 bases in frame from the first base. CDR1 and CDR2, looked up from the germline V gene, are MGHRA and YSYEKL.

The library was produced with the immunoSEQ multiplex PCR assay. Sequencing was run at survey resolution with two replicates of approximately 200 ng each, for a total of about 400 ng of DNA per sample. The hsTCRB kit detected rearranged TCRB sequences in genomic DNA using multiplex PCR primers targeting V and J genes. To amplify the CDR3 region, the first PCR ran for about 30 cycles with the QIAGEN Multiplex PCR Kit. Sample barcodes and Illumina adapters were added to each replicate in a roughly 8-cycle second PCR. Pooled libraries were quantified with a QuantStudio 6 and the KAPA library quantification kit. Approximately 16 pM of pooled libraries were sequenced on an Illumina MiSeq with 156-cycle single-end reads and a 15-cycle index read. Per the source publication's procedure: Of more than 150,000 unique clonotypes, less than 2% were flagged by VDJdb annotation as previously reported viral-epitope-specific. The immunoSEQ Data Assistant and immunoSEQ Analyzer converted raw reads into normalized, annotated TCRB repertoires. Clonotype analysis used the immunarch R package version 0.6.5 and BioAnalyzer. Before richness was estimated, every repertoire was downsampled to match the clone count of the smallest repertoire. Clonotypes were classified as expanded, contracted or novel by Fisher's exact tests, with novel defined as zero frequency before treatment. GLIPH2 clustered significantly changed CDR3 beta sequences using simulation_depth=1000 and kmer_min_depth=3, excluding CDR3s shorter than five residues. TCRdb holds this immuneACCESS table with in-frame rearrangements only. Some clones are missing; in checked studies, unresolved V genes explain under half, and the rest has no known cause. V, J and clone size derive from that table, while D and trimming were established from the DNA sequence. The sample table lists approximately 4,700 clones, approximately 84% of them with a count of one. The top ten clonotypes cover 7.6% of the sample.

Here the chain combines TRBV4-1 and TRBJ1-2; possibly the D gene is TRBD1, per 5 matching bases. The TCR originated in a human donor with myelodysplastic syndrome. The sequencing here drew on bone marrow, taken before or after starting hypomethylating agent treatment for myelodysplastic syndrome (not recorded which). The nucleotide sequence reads TGCGCCAGCAGCCAGAGCCGGACATCGAACTATGGCTACACCTTC. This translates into CASSQSRTSNYGYTF.